Listed below are T cell receptor beta chains from one sample, sequenced in a study of blood T cell dynamics during melanoma immunotherapy. Libraries were prepared by immunoSEQ multiplex PCR; TCRdb keeps only in-frame clonotypes and omits some of them. The table records approximately 7,000 clones, around 80% of them present only once. The input for sequencing was blood, taken from a patient treated with checkpoint blockade. These receptors came from a human donor with melanoma. The conserved cysteine and the conserved F or W are not part of the CDR3 here. The D gene is left open where the match is weak.

CDR3	V	J	D
ASSLVDSPYYGYT	TRBV7-8	TRBJ1-2	-
ASSDSITGGHNEQF	TRBV6-4	TRBJ2-1	TRBD2
ASSPLVTYEQY	TRBV11-1	TRBJ2-7	-
ASSSGYSNQPQH	TRBV6-6	TRBJ1-5	-
ASSFGTEAF	TRBV7-9	TRBJ1-1	-
ASSLGWEGGFGNQPQH	TRBV27	TRBJ1-5	-
ASSLAGSNTEAF	TRBV7-9	TRBJ1-1	-
ASSRITGASYNEQF	TRBV27	TRBJ2-1	-
ASSALTGAFP	TRBV2	TRBJ2-7	TRBD1
ATPRWGYGYT	TRBV6-4	TRBJ1-2	-
ASSSGGTGTDTQY	TRBV7-3	TRBJ2-3	TRBD2
ASSFGGLDTEAF	TRBV7-7	TRBJ1-1	-
ARKTINDREQETQY	TRBV2	TRBJ2-5	TRBD1
ASSPGTNQETQY	TRBV27	TRBJ2-5	-
ASSEVDGSPLH	TRBV10-1	TRBJ1-6	-
ASSHGLYNEQF	TRBV5-1	TRBJ2-1	-
ASSPRTSGTYSLREQY	TRBV11-2	TRBJ2-7	TRBD2
ASSQGPYYGYT	TRBV14	TRBJ1-2	-
ASSRRTGEQF	TRBV5-6	TRBJ2-1	-
ASSQSGGYEQY	TRBV4-1	TRBJ2-7	TRBD2
ASSQGPPSGGSSTDTQY	TRBV4-2	TRBJ2-3	TRBD2
ASITGLIPEAF	TRBV2	TRBJ1-1	-
ASSSPGTGWYEQY	TRBV7-6	TRBJ2-7	TRBD1
ASSEGMVAGMTGELF	TRBV2	TRBJ2-2	-
ASSMVVTGETYGYT	TRBV19	TRBJ1-2	TRBD1
AWSQRENSPLH	TRBV30	TRBJ1-6	-
ASSSGQNQPQH	TRBV6-5	TRBJ1-5	-
ASSNAGTGTHEQY	TRBV13	TRBJ2-7	TRBD1
AISDGTGGRYGYT	TRBV10-3	TRBJ1-2	TRBD1
ASSLRAPDEQY	TRBV7-9	TRBJ2-7	-
ASSTYYEGQPNTEAF	TRBV19	TRBJ1-1	-
ASSFVPGLAGGSEQF	TRBV27	TRBJ2-1	TRBD2
ASSVGGGASGEDEQF	TRBV9	TRBJ2-1	TRBD2
AGSAGTFQETQY	TRBV2	TRBJ2-5	-
ASSGPRTGRTYEQY	TRBV6-4	TRBJ2-7	-
ASTPEAGIPSYEQY	TRBV19	TRBJ2-7	-
ASSPLGQGPYEQY	TRBV27	TRBJ2-7	-
ASGFMGETQY	TRBV12-5	TRBJ2-5	-
ASSLGTSGTDTQY	TRBV11-3	TRBJ2-3	TRBD2
ASSLGRTRGYT	TRBV28	TRBJ1-2	-
ASSISRTSGKDEQF	TRBV19	TRBJ2-1	TRBD2
ASSRPGTLGANVLT	TRBV18	TRBJ2-6	-
ASSDSGEGTGELF	TRBV6-4	TRBJ2-2	TRBD2
ASSIRVDTQY	TRBV19	TRBJ2-3	-
ASNRNSPLH	TRBV2	TRBJ1-6	-